The clone carrying this T cell receptor (beta chain) was observed at least ten times. Its antigen remains unidentified. The CDR3 covers 15 residues. V was clipped by 0 bases and J by 5 bases, with 10 bases between them. In germline, CDR1 is MGHDK, CDR2 SYGVNS. The entry originates in a study of naive and memory T cell subsets. The SP2 primer and nested alpha and beta constant region primers amplified ligated cDNA in four rounds. Reverse transcription of blood and skin TCR RNA was primed at alpha and beta constant regions. TCRdb re-called the 5' RACE reads with MiXCR, one entry per CDR3 protein. The repertoire includes tens of thousands of distinct CDR3 sequences, 8% to 9% of them detected once, and 15% to 20% sits in the top ten. TCR cDNA received a 3' ligated oligonucleotide that carried a UMI. Whole blood, 2.5 ml, came from adult healthy volunteers. Study findings and constraints: The RNA method is potentially sensitive to activation and differentiation changes.

The sequence came from a female donor in good health. The chain joins TRBV25-1 to TRBJ1-4; D might be TRBD1 (5 bases). CDR3 coding DNA: TGTGCCAGCAGTGAATATGTGGCAGGGAATGAAAAACTGTTTTTT. It is translated as CASSEYVAGNEKLFF.